Sequencing of this TCR beta chain was carried out in a study of CD8 T cells in ankylosing spondylitis. A single record per CDR3 protein comes from TCRdb applying MiXCR to the 5' RACE reads. The data contain approximately 440,000 distinct CDR3 sequences, over 15% of them singletons. As regards this clonotype: Its antigen remains unidentified.

Study observations and caveats: Characteristic, it appeared, of ankylosing spondylitis blood was a TCR beta motif of about eight highly homologous variants.

There are 15 residues in the CDR3. The V end lost 1 base, the J end lost 4 bases, and 13 bases lay between the germline ends. In germline, CDR1 is SGHAT, CDR2 FQDESV (reference sequence). The clonotype was recovered from a male donor with ankylosing spondylitis. What was sequenced was blood, either unsorted or a sorted T cell fraction (not recorded which). The chain recombines TRBV11-1 with TRBJ1-1; no reliable D call. The CDR3 loop is CASSLVVLGVTEAFF. For the CDR3, the DNA is TGTGCCAGCAGCTTAGTGGTGTTGGGCGTCACTGAAGCTTTCTTT.